Given below is one TCR beta chain in context. This CDR3 region has 21 residues. Germline CDR1 and CDR2: LGHNA and YSLEER. Between the trimmed V and J ends, which lost 1 base and 1 base, there was a span of 26 bases. This entry comes from a study of control samples from healthy donors and cancer patients. Libraries were prepared by immunoSEQ multiplex PCR; TCRdb keeps only in-frame clonotypes and omits some of them. The repertoire consists of 40,000 to 65,000 clones, with 75% to 90% occurring once and the leading ten covering over 12%. The sample taken for sequencing was PBMCs. This chain links TRBV4-3 with TRBJ1-3; D is possibly TRBD1 (5 bases). This TCR came from a man in his 60s with head and neck cancer. The CDR3 bases are TGCGCCAGCAGCCAAGGAGCGCTTGGGGGGTGGAGGAGTGAATCTGGAAACACCATATATTTT. Translation gives CASSQGALGGWRSESGNTIYF.